This T cell receptor beta chain was documented in a study of cytomegalovirus exposure and HLA in healthy donors. Study-level points and caveats: Rates of TCR association differed by HLA locus in a later analysis, with DRB1 highest and HLA-C lowest. The likely explanation for a cluster of highly shared sequence variants was sequencing artifact. Previously analyzed data showed that most TCR beta V segments were productive at a frequency of about 90% or about 30%.

PCR involved 60 Vbeta and 13 Jbeta primers. Clones were sequenced by immunoSEQ multiplex PCR, and TCRdb holds only the in-frame ones, with some missing. In the table there are 150,000 to 200,000 clones, approximately 65% of which are singletons. Donors in the study were healthy people who gave bone marrow. Comment on this clone: Its antigen is unidentified.

The source of this sequence is a middle-aged man in good health and CMV-seronegative. Sequencing input: PBMCs.

The DNA for the CDR3 is TGCGCCAGCAGTGAGGTAACACAGGGTTCAAGTGTAAAACTGTTTTTT. This codes for CASSEVTQGSSVKLFF. The rearrangement joins TRBV10-1 to TRBJ1-4, with D possibly TRBD1 on 6 matching bases. The germline V gene encodes CDR1 WNHNN and CDR2 SYGVQD (reference sequence). V dropped 2 bases and J dropped 10 bases, with 20 bases sitting between them. The length of the CDR3 is 16 residues.